This T cell receptor (beta chain) stems from a study of identical twins. TCRdb ran MiXCR on the 5' RACE reads and lists one entry per CDR3 protein. The data contain about 790,000 distinct CDR3 sequences, 18% of them singletons. On this clonotype: Its antigen is not identified.

Findings and caveats of the study: Out-of-frame alpha sequences common to twins exhibited a surplus of low generation probability. Monozygotic twin pairs showed more out-of-frame TCR alpha sharing than models estimated. Conclusions were drawn cross-sectionally by statistical analysis, without following the same donors.

Another study also made use of these data, one on T cells expressing NK-cell markers. From that second work: Dominant NKG2C+ clonotypes in a handful of donors made up roughly 1.0-7.5% of CD8+ T cells.

This clonotype was sampled from a woman aged 18-30 years in good health. The specimen was PBMCs.

In DNA form, the CDR3 reads TGCGCCAGCAGCCAAGTACTTAGCAGCAATGAGCAGTTCTTC. The encoded protein is CASSQVLSSNEQFF. This sequence joins TRBV4-1 and TRBJ2-1, with D hard to call. The V gene's germline CDR1 is MGHRA and CDR2 YSYEKL. V shed 1 base and J shed 6 bases, with 10 bases lying between them. The CDR3 is made up of 14 amino acids.